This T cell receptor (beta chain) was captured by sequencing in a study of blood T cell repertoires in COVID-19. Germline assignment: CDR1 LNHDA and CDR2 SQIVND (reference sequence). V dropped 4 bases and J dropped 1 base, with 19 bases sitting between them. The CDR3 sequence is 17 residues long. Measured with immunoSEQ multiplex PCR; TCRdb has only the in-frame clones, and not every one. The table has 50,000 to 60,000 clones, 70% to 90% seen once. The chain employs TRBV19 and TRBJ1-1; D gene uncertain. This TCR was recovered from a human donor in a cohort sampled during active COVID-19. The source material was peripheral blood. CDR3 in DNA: TGTGCCAGTAGTAGGGCCCTTTATAAAGACGGGAACACTGAAGCTTTCTTT. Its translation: CASSRALYKDGNTEAFF.